This TCR beta chain was obtained from a study of CD4+ T cells in melanoma. General study findings and limits: A reported correlation linked neoantigen-specific CD4+ T cells to CD8+, macrophage and B cell function. Neoantigen-specific CD4+ T cells in melanoma reportedly had diverse differentiation states.

The table came from immunoSEQ multiplex PCR; TCRdb's copy has only in-frame clones and leaves some out. The table shows about 140,000 clones, with nearly 95% occurring only once. As concerns this clone: Its target is unknown.

The CDR3 has 17 residues. V lost 8 bases and J lost 3; bases outside the gene matches: 16. The germline V gene encodes CDR1 LGHNA and CDR2 YNFKEQ. J is TRBJ2-3 and V is TRBV4-2; TRBD2 matches 8 bases. The source is a human donor with melanoma. For the CDR3, the DNA is TGTGCCAGCGCCAGCAGGAGCGGGGGACGTGCTACAGATACGCAGTATTTT. It is translated as CASASRSGGRATDTQYF.